Listed below are T cell receptor beta chains from one sample, sequenced in a study of CD8+ T cells in alopecia areata. Assay: immunoSEQ multiplex PCR; the TCRdb copy retains only in-frame clones and omits some. The data show roughly 190,000 clones, 60% seen once. Specimen: CD4+ T cells sorted from blood, collected at week 4, from a patient treated with tofacitinib. Source of these receptors: a human donor with alopecia areata. CDR3s include the opening cysteine and the closing phenylalanine or tryptophan. Fields, in order: J gene, clone size, D gene, V gene, CDR3 DNA, CDR3 protein. The D gene is left open where the match is weak. Expanded clones get a size class; other rows say once, few or many, or leave the size out.

TRBJ2-5,few,TRBD1,TRBV5-4,TGTGCCAGCAGCTTCGGACAGGGCCAAGAGACCCAGTACTTC,CASSFGQGQETQYF
TRBJ2-3,NA,NA,TRBV6-6,TGTGCCAGCACCACATTGGGAGATACGCAGTATTTT,CASTTLGDTQYF
TRBJ2-1,NA,NA,TRBV7-7,TGTGCTAGCAGCTTTGAATTTAGGTCTGAGCAGTTCTTC,CASSFEFRSEQFF
TRBJ2-2,few,TRBD2,TRBV29-1,TGCAGCGTTGATAGCGGGAGGGTGAACACCGGGGAGCTGTTTTTT,CSVDSGRVNTGELFF
TRBJ2-1,NA,NA,TRBV2,TGTGCCAGCCGTAGCGAGGGCAAATACAATGAGCAGTTCTTC,CASRSEGKYNEQFF
TRBJ1-5,once,NA,TRBV28,TGTGCCAGCAGTTTTTTCGGGGCCGCCAATCAGCCCCAGCATTTT,CASSFFGAANQPQHF
TRBJ2-6,NA,TRBD1,TRBV15,TGTGCCACCAGCAGAGGCAGGGGGACTGGGGCCAACGTCCTGACTTTC,CATSRGRGTGANVLTF
TRBJ2-5,NA,NA,TRBV7-2,TGTGCCAGCAGCTTAGAGGAGGAGACCCAGTACTTC,CASSLEEETQYF
TRBJ2-1,NA,TRBD2,TRBV28,TGTGCCAGCAGTTTCGCTAGCGGGAGGGATGAGCAGTTCTTC,CASSFASGRDEQFF
TRBJ2-3,once,NA,TRBV11-2,TGTGCCAGCCTCACGGGGGATACGCAGTATTTT,CASLTGDTQYF
TRBJ2-7,NA,NA,TRBV4-2,TGTGCCAGCAGCACCCGACAGCCCTACGAGCAGTACTTC,CASSTRQPYEQYF
TRBJ1-5,NA,NA,TRBV2,TGTGCCAGCAGTGATGGTCTGAGCAATCAGCCCCAGCATTTT,CASSDGLSNQPQHF
TRBJ1-1,NA,NA,TRBV30,TGTGCCTGGATAGGGGAGATGAACACTGAAGCTTTCTTT,CAWIGEMNTEAFF
TRBJ2-5,NA,TRBD1,TRBV5-4,TGTGCCAGCAGCTCGACAGGGCAAGAGACCCAGTACTTC,CASSSTGQETQYF
TRBJ2-5,few,NA,TRBV18,TGTGCCAGCTCACCACCCAGTCGGGAGACCCAGTACTTC,CASSPPSRETQYF
TRBJ1-1,NA,NA,TRBV7-9,TGTGCCAGCAGCTTTTCCAGGGTGAACACTGAAGCTTTCTTT,CASSFSRVNTEAFF
TRBJ2-3,NA,NA,TRBV4-2,TGTGCCAGCAGCCAAGGTGGGGCCGCACCAGATACGCAGTATTTT,CASSQGGAAPDTQYF
TRBJ2-1,NA,TRBD2,TRBV30,TGTGCCTGGAGTGTTGTTACTAGCGGGAGACGGAATGAGCAGTTCTTC,CAWSVVTSGRRNEQFF
TRBJ2-5,few,NA,TRBV29-1,TGCAGCGTTGACCAACGGGACTCCACGGAGACCCAGTACTTC,CSVDQRDSTETQYF
TRBJ1-1,NA,NA,TRBV18,TGTGCCAGCTCAGCGGCTATGAACACTGAAGCTTTCTTT,CASSAAMNTEAFF
TRBJ2-5,NA,TRBD2,TRBV29-1,TGCAGCGTTGGGGCTAGCGGGGGCCAAGAGACCCAGTACTTC,CSVGASGGQETQYF
TRBJ2-2,NA,TRBD1,TRBV27,TGTGCCAGCAGTTTTGGACAGGGTTTAGACACCGGGGAGCTGTTTTTT,CASSFGQGLDTGELFF
TRBJ2-3,NA,NA,TRBV15,TGTGCCACCAGCACCTCCAGAGGAGGTACGCAGTATTTT,CATSTSRGGTQYF
TRBJ2-5,NA,TRBD1,TRBV2,TGTGCCAGCAGTAGGGACAGAAACCAAGAGACCCAGTACTTC,CASSRDRNQETQYF
TRBJ2-5,NA,NA,TRBV29-1,TGCAGCGTTATCCGGGGGCAAGAGACCCAGTACTTC,CSVIRGQETQYF
TRBJ2-5,NA,TRBD2,TRBV18,TGTGCCAGCTCACTCACGGCTCGTTCTAGCGGGACCTCAGAGACCCAGTACTTC,CASSLTARSSGTSETQYF
TRBJ1-2,few,NA,TRBV14,TGTGCCAGCAGCCAAGATGTCCGGCAATTCTACACCTTC,CASSQDVRQFYTF
TRBJ2-5,NA,NA,TRBV10-2,TGCGCCAGCAGTGTGACGACAGGCTGGGAGACCCAGTACTTC,CASSVTTGWETQYF
TRBJ2-1,NA,NA,TRBV27,TGTGCCAGCAGTTCCCTCGGCAGTAGCCCGTTCTTC,CASSSLGSSPFF
TRBJ2-2,NA,NA,TRBV5-1,TGCGCCAGCAGCTCGAGCAGGGGGAACACCGGGGAGCTGTTTTTT,CASSSSRGNTGELFF
TRBJ2-3,few,TRBD2,TRBV9,TGTGCCAGCAGCGTTAGCGGGAGCACAGATACGCAGTATTTT,CASSVSGSTDTQYF
TRBJ2-3,NA,TRBD2,TRBV4-3,TGCGCCAGCAGCCAAGATCGTTTTTTATCGGGAGGGCGTTCAGATACGCAGTATTTT,CASSQDRFLSGGRSDTQYF
TRBJ2-7,NA,NA,TRBV30,TGTGCCTGGAGTTTGAGGGACTACGAGCAGTACTTC,CAWSLRDYEQYF